What follows are 9 T cell receptor beta chains derived from one specimen sequenced in a study of blood T cells in healthy people across ages. Next came a second PCR, run for roughly 6 to 11 cycles, which used a sample-barcoded 5' primer along with a J-beta primer mix. Each CDR3 protein is one row after TCRdb ran MiXCR on the 5' RACE reads. The sample lists approximately 900,000 distinct CDR3 sequences, 48% seen once, with 13% in the top ten. Sequenced: blood. All receptors come from a man between 25 and 39 years old in good health.

This clonotype was seen only once. Given a much more abundant clone one base away, this may be a read error. The chain recombines TRBV24-1 with TRBJ2-7; TRBD1 agrees at 8 bases. The germline V gene encodes CDR1 KGHDR and CDR2 SFDVKD. V lost 6 bases, J lost 5 bases, and 5 bases stayed unmatched. The CDR3 length is 13 residues. The CDR3 loop reads CATSPGTGDEQYF. CDR3 bases: TGTGCCACCAGTCCCGGGACAGGCGACGAGCAGTACTTC.

The rearrangement uses TRBV20-1 and TRBJ1-2; D may be TRBD1 (6 bases). Germline V gene sequence: CDR1 DFQATT, CDR2 SNEGSKA (reference sequence). V dropped 0 bases and J dropped 8 bases, with 13 bases sitting between them. This CDR3 has 13 residues. The CDR3 DNA is TGCAGTGCTAGAGACCTCAAGGGGGGCGGCTACACCTTC. The encoded protein is CSARDLKGGGYTF.

This chain joins TRBV5-1 and TRBJ1-5; possible D gene TRBD1, 6 bases. Germline CDR1 is SGHRS and CDR2 is YFSETQ. With 4 bases removed from V and 4 bases from J, the gap between germline ends came to 12 bases. This CDR3 has 14 amino acids. CDR3 sequence reads: CASSVGTQNQPQHF. The DNA for the CDR3 is TGCGCCAGCAGCGTCGGGACACAAAATCAGCCCCAGCATTTT.

This clonotype was picked up a small number of times. The chain recombines TRBV14 with TRBJ2-1; TRBD1 might be the D (6 bases). CDR1 is SGHDN, CDR2 FVKESK, per germline. Deletions cut 4 bases from V and 7 bases from J, with 17 bases between. This CDR3 contains 15 residues. The CDR3 nucleotides read TGTGCCAGCAGCCCTCCCTATATGGGGGCTAATGAGCAGTTCTTC. Translating it yields CASSPPYMGANEQFF.

V is TRBV6-4 and J is TRBJ2-5, with D perhaps matching TRBD1 (5 bases). The CDR3 has 14 residues. The V gene lost 5 bases and the J gene lost 7 bases, with 17 bases spanning the gap. Germline V gene data show CDR1 as MRHNA and CDR2 as SNTAGT. CDR3 sequence reads: CASSPQQDIGTQYF. DNA for the CDR3: TGTGCCAGCAGTCCCCAACAGGACATCGGGACCCAGTACTTC.

This clonotype appeared a single time. This chain connects TRBV20-1 to TRBJ2-7; a weak D match, TRBD1 (6 bases). The CDR3 contains 14 residues. Trimming cost V 5 bases and J 2 bases, with 16 bases left between them. Germline V lookup: CDR1 DFQATT, CDR2 SNEGSKA (reference sequence). The CDR3: CSARDRDKTYEQYF. The CDR3, as DNA: TGCAGTGCTCGGGATCGGGACAAGACCTACGAGCAGTACTTC.

This clonotype was seen a few times. The V gene is TRBV20-1, the J gene TRBJ1-1, with TRBD1 identical over 11 bases. The CDR3 is 13 residues long. Looked up from germline, CDR1 is DFQATT and CDR2 is SNEGSKA (reference sequence). After removal of 2 bases from V and 9 bases from J, the junction contained 5 bases not matched to a gene. CDR3 coding DNA: TGCAGTGCTAGACCGGGACAGGGGGGGCAAGCTTTCTTT. This codes for CSARPGQGGQAFF.

This clonotype has a handful of counts. The chain employs TRBV7-2 and TRBJ2-5, with 8 nucleotides matching TRBD2. After removal of 5 bases from V and 0 bases from J, the junction contained 14 bases not matched to a gene. Germline CDR1 reads SGHTA; CDR2 reads FQGNSA. The CDR3 is 18 amino acids. CDR3 region: CASSVEGTRLLYQETQYF. In DNA form, the CDR3 reads TGTGCCAGCAGCGTAGAGGGGACTAGACTCTTGTACCAAGAGACCCAGTACTTC.

V gene TRBV4-2 combines with J gene TRBJ2-2; 7 bases are shared with TRBD1. CDR3 length: 14 amino acids. Germline values: CDR1 LGHNA, CDR2 YNFKEQ. Unmatched junction bases numbered 1, after V lost 3 bases and J lost 3 bases. The CDR3 DNA is TGTGCCAGCAGCCACGGACAGGACACCGGGGAGCTGTTTTTT. It encodes CASSHGQDTGELFF.